These T cell receptor beta chains were read from a single sample in a study of T cell repertoires in aging, cancer and after chemotherapy. TCRdb ran MiXCR on the multiplex PCR reads and lists one entry per CDR3 protein. The data show 2,000 to 3,000 distinct CDR3 sequences, approximately 25% seen once. The sequenced sample consisted of blood. The receptors here all came from a human donor with a solid tumor. Both conserved end residues are part of each CDR3. A D gene is named only where the DNA matches it firmly. A row's size may be missing; if present it is once, few, many or a size class.

J	length	D	size	V	CDR3	DNA
TRBJ2-7	13	TRBD1	large	TRBV11-2	CASSLGQGGEQYF	TGTGCCAGCAGCTTAGGACAGGGGGGCGAGCAGTACTTC
TRBJ2-1	15	-	large	TRBV7-2	CASSLDGRAHNEQFF	TGTGCCAGCAGCTTAGACGGGAGAGCCCACAATGAGCAGTTCTTC
TRBJ1-5	13	-	-	TRBV6-4	CASSAGTNQPQHF	TGTGCCAGCAGTGCTGGTACCAATCAGCCCCAGCATTTT
TRBJ1-4	13	-	-	TRBV4-1	CASSQLDDEKLFF	TGCGCCAGCAGCCAACTGGACGATGAAAAACTGTTTTTT
TRBJ2-7	15	-	few	TRBV6-6	CASSYSDYENYEQYF	TGTGCCAGCAGTTACTCGGACTACGAAAACTACGAGCAGTACTTC
TRBJ2-3	14	TRBD2	large	TRBV30	CAWTAGGVPDTQYF	TGTGCCTGGACTGCGGGGGGGGTGCCAGATACGCAGTATTTT
TRBJ2-2	14	-	few	TRBV27	CASSPRTDTGELFF	TGTGCCAGCAGTCCCCGGACTGACACCGGGGAGCTGTTTTTT
TRBJ2-1	15	-	medium-sized	TRBV20-1	CSARVLGRSYNEQFF	TGCAGTGCTAGAGTGCTGGGACGGTCCTACAATGAGCAGTTCTTC
TRBJ2-2	14	TRBD2	-	TRBV7-2	CASSRGREAGELFF	TGTGCCAGCAGCCGGGGGCGGGAGGCCGGGGAGCTGTTTTTT
TRBJ2-3	12	-	large	TRBV29-1	CSVAGSPDTQYF	TGCAGCGTTGCCGGGAGCCCAGATACGCAGTATTTT
TRBJ2-7	10	-	few	TRBV20-1	CSILQGEQYF	TGCAGTATCCTGCAGGGGGAGCAGTACTTC
TRBJ2-7	15	TRBD1	large	TRBV20-1	CSAARPTGQSYEQYF	TGCAGTGCTGCACGCCCCACGGGACAGAGCTACGAGCAGTACTTC
TRBJ2-2	15	TRBD2	medium-sized	TRBV5-5	CASSILAGASGELFF	TGTGCCAGCAGCATCCTAGCGGGAGCGTCCGGGGAGCTGTTTTTT
TRBJ2-3	13	-	few	TRBV20-1	CSASGFSTDTQYF	TGCAGTGCTAGCGGGTTTAGCACAGATACGCAGTATTTT
TRBJ2-1	13	-	-	TRBV24-1	CATSDLTVTEQFF	TGTGCCACCAGTGACCTGACGGTCACTGAGCAGTTCTTC
TRBJ2-1	14	TRBD2	medium-sized	TRBV12-3/TRBV12-4	CASSRTSGVTEQFF	TGTGCCAGCAGCCGGACTAGCGGGGTAACTGAGCAGTTCTTC
TRBJ1-4	14	-	-	TRBV12-3/TRBV12-4	CASSLAGVNEKLFF	TGTGCCAGCAGTTTAGCAGGGGTTAATGAAAAACTGTTTTTT